This note documents a single T cell receptor beta chain sequence. With V trimmed by 3 bases and J by 5 bases, 5 bases remained unmatched. Germline V gives CDR1 SGDLS, CDR2 YYNGEE. The CDR3 loop spans 14 amino acids. This specimen comes from a study of blood T cell repertoires in COVID-19. Study-wide context: From the United States, Italy and Spain came samples of acute and convalescent COVID-19. T cells, B-cell-depleted T cells, or PBMCs provided the cDNA or gDNA that served as material.

Authors' processing steps: Using reference gene primer amplification, nucleated cell counts were estimated. Generated by immunoSEQ multiplex PCR, the TCRdb table keeps only in-frame clones and is missing some. Clone size and V and J calls were adopted from that table, with D and trimming inferred from the DNA. The data hold 300,000 to 400,000 clones, with more than 80% observed a single time. A Seattle source enrolled patients during active infection and followed them longitudinally. The chain links TRBV9 to TRBJ2-3; 8 bases are a match to TRBD2. What was sequenced was peripheral blood. The TCR sequence derives from a woman aged 25-40 years with COVID-19, enrolled during active disease. CDR3 sequence (DNA): TGTGCCAGCAGCGGAGCGGGAGTGGAAGATACGCAGTATTTT. Translated: CASSGAGVEDTQYF.